What follows describes a single T cell receptor (beta chain). Its specificity is unknown. Clones were read by immunoSEQ multiplex PCR, and TCRdb kept only the in-frame ones, dropping some. There are roughly 70,000 clones in the sample; roughly 85% occur only once, and over 4% lies in the top ten. This record belongs to a study of OX40 agonist ivuxolimab in advanced cancers. Looking at the study overall: Subjects had a mean age of about 57 years, with a range of roughly 23 to 79; 82.7% were male. Anti-PD-1, anti-PD-L1 or anti-CTLA-4 therapy given earlier was allowed, and 40% had some. Overall study findings and caveats: Relative to CD4+ cells, CD8+ T cells on average had more expanded clones.

The receptor comes from an adult with an advanced solid tumor such as melanoma, head and neck, liver or kidney cancer. The sample in question was CD4+ or CD8+ T cells sorted from blood, obtained in a trial of the OX40 agonist ivuxolimab.

CDR3 coding DNA: TGTGCCAGCAGCCTTCGGACTAGCGGCACAGATACGCAGTATTTT. It is translated as CASSLRTSGTDTQYF. V is TRBV5-4 and J is TRBJ2-3; TRBD2 matches at 9 bases. V was clipped by 4 bases and J by 1 base; unmatched bases: 4. The CDR3 runs to 15 residues. The germline CDR1 and CDR2 sequences are SGHNT and YYREEE (reference sequence).